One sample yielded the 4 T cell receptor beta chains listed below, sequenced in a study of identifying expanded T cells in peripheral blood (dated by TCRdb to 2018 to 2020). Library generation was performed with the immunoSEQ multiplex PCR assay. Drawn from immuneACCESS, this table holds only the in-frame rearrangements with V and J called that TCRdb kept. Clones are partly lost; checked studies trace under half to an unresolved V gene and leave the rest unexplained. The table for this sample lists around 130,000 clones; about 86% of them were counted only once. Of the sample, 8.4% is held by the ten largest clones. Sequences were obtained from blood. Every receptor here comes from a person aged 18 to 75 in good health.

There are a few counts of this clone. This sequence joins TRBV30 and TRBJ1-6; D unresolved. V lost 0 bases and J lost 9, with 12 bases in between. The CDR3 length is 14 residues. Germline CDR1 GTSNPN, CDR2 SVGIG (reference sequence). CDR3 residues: CAWSVTDFGSPLHF. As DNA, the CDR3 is TGTGCCTGGAGTGTAACGGACTTTGGTTCACCCCTCCACTTT.

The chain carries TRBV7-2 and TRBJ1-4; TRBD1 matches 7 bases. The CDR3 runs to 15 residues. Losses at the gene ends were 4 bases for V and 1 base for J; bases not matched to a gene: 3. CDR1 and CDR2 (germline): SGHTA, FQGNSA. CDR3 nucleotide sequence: TGTGCCAGCAGCTCCTACAGGGGAACTAATGAAAAACTGTTTTTT. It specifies CASSSYRGTNEKLFF.

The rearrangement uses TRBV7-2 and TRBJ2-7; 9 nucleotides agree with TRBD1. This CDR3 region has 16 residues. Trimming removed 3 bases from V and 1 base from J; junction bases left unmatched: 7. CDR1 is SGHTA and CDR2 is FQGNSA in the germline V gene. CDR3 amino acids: CASSFPRDRASYEQYF. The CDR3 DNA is TGTGCCAGCAGCTTCCCCCGGGACAGGGCTTCCTACGAGCAGTACTTC. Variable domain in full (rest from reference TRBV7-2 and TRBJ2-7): GAGVSQSPSNKVTEKGKDVELRCDPISGHTALYWYRQSLGQGLEFLIYFQGNSAPDKSGLPSDRFSAERTGGSVSTLTIQRTQQEDSAVYLCASSFPRDRASYEQYFGPGTRLTVT.

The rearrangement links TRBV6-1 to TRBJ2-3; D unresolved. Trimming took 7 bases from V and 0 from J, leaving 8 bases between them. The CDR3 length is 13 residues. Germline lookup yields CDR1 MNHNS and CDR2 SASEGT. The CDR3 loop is CASKVLSTDTQYF. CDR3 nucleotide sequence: TGTGCCAGCAAGGTTCTCAGCACAGATACGCAGTATTTT.